What follows describes a single TCR beta chain. Antigen specificity is unknown. The record originates from a study of OX40 agonist ivuxolimab in advanced cancers. On the study more broadly: Clinicians treated patients with ivuxolimab, an agonistic anti-OX40 (CD134) antibody. General observations from the study: The study observed clonal expansion of CD4+ and CD8+ blood T cells by week 6 at 0.1 to 3.0 mg/kg.

Autoimmune disease history or systemic immunosuppression led to patients being barred. Looked up from germline, CDR1 is MNHEY and CDR2 is SVGAGI. V was shortened by 2 bases and J by 5 bases, with 6 bases between the two germline ends. The CDR3 has 13 residues. The table came from immunoSEQ multiplex PCR; TCRdb's copy has only in-frame clones and leaves some out. The table has 65,000 to 85,000 clones, about 91% seen once; the top ten hold under 0.7%. The chain joins TRBV6-5 to TRBJ2-2; D not resolved. Sequencing used CD4+ or CD8+ T cells sorted from blood, obtained in a trial of the OX40 agonist ivuxolimab. The source of this sequence is an adult with an advanced solid tumor such as melanoma, head and neck, liver or kidney cancer. CDR3: CASSYMTTGELFF. For the CDR3, the DNA is TGTGCCAGCAGTTACATGACAACCGGGGAGCTGTTTTTT.